This paragraph reports one TCR beta chain. CDR3 size: 13 residues. Trimming cost V 3 bases and J 7 bases, with 10 bases left between them. Germline-derived CDR1 and CDR2 are SGHRS and YFSETQ. TCRdb recomputed calls from the 5' RACE reads with MiXCR, one row per CDR3 protein. The repertoire holds under 650,000 distinct CDR3 sequences, more than 15% seen once, with about 12% in the top ten. The data stem from a study of T-cell memory formation after mild COVID-19. Input material: PBMCs or a T cell subset sorted from them (not recorded which). The V gene is TRBV5-1, the J gene TRBJ2-2; D remains ambiguous. This TCR derives from an adult woman who had mild COVID-19 (a few samples of this study predate the infection). Cell type and time point are not known. The CDR3 loop reads CASSSSTGGELFF. CDR3 DNA: TGCGCCAGCAGCTCCTCTACGGGCGGGGAGCTGTTTTTT.